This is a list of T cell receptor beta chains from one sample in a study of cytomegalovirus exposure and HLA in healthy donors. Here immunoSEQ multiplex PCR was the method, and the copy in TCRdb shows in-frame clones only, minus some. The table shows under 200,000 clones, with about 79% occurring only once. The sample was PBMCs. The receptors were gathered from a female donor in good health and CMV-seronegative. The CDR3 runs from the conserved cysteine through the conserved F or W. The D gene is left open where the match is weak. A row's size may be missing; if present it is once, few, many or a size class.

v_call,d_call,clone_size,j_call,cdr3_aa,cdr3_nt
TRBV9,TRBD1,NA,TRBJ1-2,CASSDRTGMPYGYTF,TGTGCCAGCAGCGACCGGACAGGGATGCCCTATGGCTACACCTTC
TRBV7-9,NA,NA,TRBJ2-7,CASSLVGDGEQYF,TGTGCCAGCAGCTTAGTAGGGGATGGGGAGCAGTACTTC
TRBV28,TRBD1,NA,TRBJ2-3,CASQSLGQGLIADTQYF,TGTGCCAGCCAAAGTTTGGGACAGGGGTTGATTGCAGATACGCAGTATTTT
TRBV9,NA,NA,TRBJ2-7,CASSIDSIPYEQYF,TGTGCCAGCAGCATAGACTCCATTCCTTACGAGCAGTACTTC
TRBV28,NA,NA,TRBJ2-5,CASSSPKETQYF,TGTGCCAGCAGTTCCCCTAAAGAGACCCAGTACTTC
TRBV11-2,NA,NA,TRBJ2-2,CASSLDRLEAGELFF,TGTGCCAGCAGCTTAGATCGGCTAGAGGCCGGGGAGCTGTTTTTT
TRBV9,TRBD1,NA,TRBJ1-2,CASSVEAGGGAGYTF,TGTGCCAGCAGCGTAGAGGCAGGGGGTGGTGCCGGCTACACCTTC
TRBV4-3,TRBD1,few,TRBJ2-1,CASSQDRRDRVFF,TGCGCCAGCAGCCAAGATCGTCGGGACAGGGTTTTCTTC
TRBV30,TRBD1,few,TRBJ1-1,CAWKGTGNTEAFF,TGTGCCTGGAAAGGGACAGGGAACACTGAAGCTTTCTTT
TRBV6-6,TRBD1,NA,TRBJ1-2,CASNLDRGLPGYTF,TGTGCCAGCAACCTGGACAGGGGCCTCCCCGGCTACACCTTC
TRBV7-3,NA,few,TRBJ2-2,CASSPTGTNTGELFF,TGTGCCAGCAGCCCCACAGGCACCAACACCGGGGAGCTGTTTTTT
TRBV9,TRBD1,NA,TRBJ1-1,CASSVGRGLNTEAFF,TGTGCCAGCAGCGTAGGCAGGGGGTTGAACACTGAAGCTTTCTTT
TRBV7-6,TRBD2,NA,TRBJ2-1,CASSLLKRGGLISYNEQFF,TGTGCCAGCAGCTTACTTAAGCGGGGGGGGCTAATATCCTACAATGAGCAGTTCTTC
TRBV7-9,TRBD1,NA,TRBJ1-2,CASSGGQGPYGYTF,TGTGCCAGCAGCGGCGGACAGGGGCCTTATGGCTACACCTTC
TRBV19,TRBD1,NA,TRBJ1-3,CASSRQGSGNTIYF,TGTGCCAGTAGTCGACAGGGATCTGGAAACACCATATATTTT
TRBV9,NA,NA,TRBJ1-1,CASSFRIGLNTEAFF,TGTGCCAGCAGCTTCAGGATAGGTTTGAACACTGAAGCTTTCTTT
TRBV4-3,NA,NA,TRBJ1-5,CASSQGRNQPQHF,TGCGCCAGCAGTCAGGGGAGAAATCAGCCCCAGCATTTT
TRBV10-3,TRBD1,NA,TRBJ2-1,CAIRIDRGERNNEQFF,TGTGCCATCAGGATTGACAGGGGGGAAAGGAACAATGAGCAGTTCTTC
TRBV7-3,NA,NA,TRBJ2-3,CASSLPPLGSVSDTQYF,TGTGCCAGCAGCTTACCCCCTCTCGGGAGTGTGTCAGATACGCAGTATTTT
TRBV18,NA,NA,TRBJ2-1,CATRGALLGEQFF,TGTGCCACCCGCGGGGCCCTTTTGGGTGAGCAGTTCTTC
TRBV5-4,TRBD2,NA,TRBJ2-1,CASSLGLAGTYNEQFF,TGTGCCAGCAGCTTGGGACTAGCGGGGACGTACAATGAGCAGTTCTTC
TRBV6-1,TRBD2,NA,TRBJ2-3,CASSGGLAPDTQYF,TGTGCCAGCAGTGGCGGACTAGCTCCAGATACGCAGTATTTT
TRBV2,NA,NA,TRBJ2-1,CASSDWRSPFF,TGTGCCAGCAGTGATTGGCGGAGCCCGTTCTTC
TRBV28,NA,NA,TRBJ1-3,CASSVHRDVNTIYF,TGTGCCAGCAGCGTCCACAGGGACGTAAACACCATATATTTT
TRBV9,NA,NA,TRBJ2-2,CASSEQAGELFF,TGTGCCAGCAGCGAACAAGCCGGGGAGCTGTTTTTT
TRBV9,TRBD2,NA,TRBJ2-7,CASSVDPGTSSYEQYF,TGTGCCAGCAGCGTAGACCCCGGGACTAGCTCCTACGAGCAGTACTTC